This is a list of T cell receptor beta chains from one sample in a study of cytomegalovirus exposure and HLA in healthy donors. Sequenced by immunoSEQ multiplex PCR; TCRdb stores in-frame clones only, minus some. Among approximately 190,000 clones, 80% to 85% were seen once, and the ten largest hold 6.3%. What was sequenced was PBMCs. The receptor source for this set is a man aged 35-49 years in good health and CMV-seropositive. CDR3s include the opening cysteine and the closing phenylalanine or tryptophan. The D gene is left open where the match is weak. Some rows mark clone size as missing; the rest say once, few, many or name a class of expanded clone.

CDR3 DNA,CDR3 protein,clone size,D gene,V gene,J gene
TGTGCCTGGAGCCGTCTGGACAGCTATTCACCCCTCCACTTT,CAWSRLDSYSPLHF,.,.,TRBV30,TRBJ1-6
TGTGCCAGCAGCTCCTACAGGATAATTTCAAACACTGAAGCTTTCTTT,CASSSYRIISNTEAFF,.,.,TRBV5-4,TRBJ1-1
TGTGCCAGTAGTAATAGCGGGGACTCCTACAATGAGCAGTTCTTC,CASSNSGDSYNEQFF,few,TRBD2,TRBV19,TRBJ2-1
TGTGCCAGCAGCTTAAAGGCAGGGGCAAGTAATTCACCCCTCCACTTT,CASSLKAGASNSPLHF,.,.,TRBV7-2,TRBJ1-6
TGCGCCAGCAGCCAAGGGACGCTAGCGGTTAGCACAGATACGCAGTATTTT,CASSQGTLAVSTDTQYF,.,TRBD2,TRBV4-1,TRBJ2-3
TGTGCCAGCAGCCGGACTAGCGGGGATCGAGACGAGCAGTTCTTC,CASSRTSGDRDEQFF,.,TRBD2,TRBV7-2,TRBJ2-1
TGTGCCAGCAGCTCTGGACAGGGGAACACCGGGGAGCTGTTTTTT,CASSSGQGNTGELFF,few,TRBD1,TRBV11-3,TRBJ2-2
TGCGCCAGCAGCCCCCCCGACAGGGGCAATGAAAAACTGTTTTTT,CASSPPDRGNEKLFF,.,TRBD1,TRBV4-1,TRBJ1-4
TGTGCCAGCAGCTCCCGACAGGGGGCGGGCCGAGAGACCCAGTACTTC,CASSSRQGAGRETQYF,.,TRBD1,TRBV11-3,TRBJ2-5
TGCGCCAGCAGCCAAATGGGGTCCAGGGGCTACGAGCAGTACTTC,CASSQMGSRGYEQYF,.,.,TRBV4-3,TRBJ2-7
TGTGCCAGCAGTTACTCGGAGGGAGGAGAGACCCAGTACTTC,CASSYSEGGETQYF,.,.,TRBV6-6,TRBJ2-5
TGTGCCAGCAGCGTTAATTCTGGAAACACCATATATTTT,CASSVNSGNTIYF,.,.,TRBV9,TRBJ1-3
TGTGCCAGCAGCTTAGGGGCAGGGATGAACACTGAAGCTTTCTTT,CASSLGAGMNTEAFF,.,.,TRBV7-9,TRBJ1-1
TGTGCCAGCAGCCACGGGGGGGAAAATGAGCAGTTCTTC,CASSHGGENEQFF,.,TRBD2,TRBV5-5,TRBJ2-1
TGTGCCAGCAGTTTAGCGGGGGGGCGTTTCGATGAGCAGTTCTTC,CASSLAGGRFDEQFF,.,TRBD2,TRBV27,TRBJ2-1
TGTGCCAGCAGGACGGCGGGGGCAGGGTATGGCTACACCTTC,CASRTAGAGYGYTF,.,.,TRBV27,TRBJ1-2
TGCACCAGCAGCAGGACAAACAAGAGCTCCTATAATTCACCCCTCCACTTT,CTSSRTNKSSYNSPLHF,.,.,TRBV1,TRBJ1-6
TGCGCCAGCAGCCCACCCGGCGGGTTCGAGCAGTACTTC,CASSPPGGFEQYF,.,.,TRBV4-3,TRBJ2-7
TGCGCCAGCAGCTTGGCTTCTTTAACGGGACTACCAACCTACGAGCAGTACTTC,CASSLASLTGLPTYEQYF,.,TRBD2,TRBV5-1,TRBJ2-7
TGTGCCAGTAGCCCCGACAGGGGGGTCCCCGGGGAGCTGTTTTTT,CASSPDRGVPGELFF,.,TRBD1,TRBV19,TRBJ2-2
TGTGCCAGTAGTCCCGGGACAGGGGGCTGGCATGGCTACACCTTC,CASSPGTGGWHGYTF,.,TRBD1,TRBV19,TRBJ1-2
TGTGCCAGCAGCCAAACCGGGACAGGGGGCGTATTGGCTCACTACGAGCAGTACTTC,CASSQTGTGGVLAHYEQYF,once,TRBD1,TRBV4-2,TRBJ2-7
TGTGCCAGCAGCTTTTCGCCGGGGGTGGGGACCCAGTACTTC,CASSFSPGVGTQYF,.,.,TRBV7-2,TRBJ2-5
TGTGCTAGCAGCCTAGCGGGGAGAGTCGATGAGCAGTTCTTC,CASSLAGRVDEQFF,.,TRBD2,TRBV7-7,TRBJ2-1
TGTGCCAGCAGCCCGCGCGAGGATACGCAGTATTTT,CASSPREDTQYF,.,.,TRBV9,TRBJ2-3
TGTGCCATCAGTGACTCCTCTGGGGGGGAGTGGAATGAGCAGTTCTTC,CAISDSSGGEWNEQFF,.,TRBD2,TRBV10-3,TRBJ2-1
TGTGCCAGCAGCAGGGATTCTAATTCACCCCTCCACTTT,CASSRDSNSPLHF,.,.,TRBV6-5,TRBJ1-6
TGTGCCAGCAGTTTAGCAGGGTACAATGAGCAGTTCTTC,CASSLAGYNEQFF,.,.,TRBV27,TRBJ2-1
TGTGCCAGCAGCGTAGAATACGGCTACAATGAGCAGTTCTTC,CASSVEYGYNEQFF,once,.,TRBV9,TRBJ2-1
TGCGCCAGCAGTTCGCGGGGCGGCACCGGGGAGCTGTTTTTT,CASSSRGGTGELFF,few,.,TRBV5-1,TRBJ2-2
TGTGCCAGCAGGGGGGGGAATCAGCCCCAGCATTTT,CASRGGNQPQHF,.,.,TRBV28,TRBJ1-5
TGCGCCAGCAGCCAAGGTCCATTGGGCGAGCTCCAAGAGACCCAGTACTTC,CASSQGPLGELQETQYF,.,.,TRBV4-1,TRBJ2-5
TGTGCCAGCACCAGGCGGGGGCTTTCAGATACGCAGTATTTT,CASTRRGLSDTQYF,.,.,TRBV9,TRBJ2-3
TGTGCCAGCAGCTCCCAGGTTAACTATGGCTACACCTTC,CASSSQVNYGYTF,once,.,TRBV11-2,TRBJ1-2
TGTGCCAGCAGCTTATCACCACGGAGAGAGACCCAGTACTTC,CASSLSPRRETQYF,.,.,TRBV7-3,TRBJ2-5
TGTGCCAGCAGCCAGCTCCCCGGACAGGGAAGAATCTACAATGAGCAGTTCTTC,CASSQLPGQGRIYNEQFF,.,TRBD1,TRBV14,TRBJ2-1
TGTGCCAGCAGCCGGACAGGGGGGTTCGAGCAGTACTTC,CASSRTGGFEQYF,.,TRBD1,TRBV6-5,TRBJ2-7
TGTGCCAGTAGACGCCTAGCGGGGGGCAAAGAGACCCAGTACTTC,CASRRLAGGKETQYF,.,TRBD2,TRBV19,TRBJ2-5
TGTGCCAGCAGTCCGCCCGGCACAGGACCCGCAAATTCACCCCTCCACTTT,CASSPPGTGPANSPLHF,.,.,TRBV25-1,TRBJ1-6
TGTGCCAGCAGTGTGGGGGACGGGGGGTCCACACCCCTCCACTTT,CASSVGDGGSTPLHF,.,.,TRBV6-1,TRBJ1-6
TGTGCCAGCAGTGATAACAGGGAATACAATGAGCAGTTCTTC,CASSDNREYNEQFF,.,.,TRBV2,TRBJ2-1
TGTGCCAGCTCATCTGACAGCTTCAATCAGCCCCAGCATTTT,CASSSDSFNQPQHF,.,.,TRBV18,TRBJ1-5
TGTGCCAGCAGCCTAGGACTAGCGAACACCGGGGAGCTGTTTTTT,CASSLGLANTGELFF,.,TRBD2,TRBV9,TRBJ2-2
TGTGCCAGCAGCCCCGGACAGGGGGTGTCCTCTGGGGCCAACGTCCTGACTTTC,CASSPGQGVSSGANVLTF,.,TRBD1,TRBV5-4,TRBJ2-6
TGTGCCAGCAGCGTAACAGGGTACGAGCAGTACTTC,CASSVTGYEQYF,.,.,TRBV5-6,TRBJ2-7